This passage covers 2 T cell receptor beta chains from one sample sequenced in a study of neurological immune-mediated disorders. TCRdb re-derived calls from the 5' RACE reads in MiXCR, one entry per CDR3 protein. The repertoire holds 66,000 or so distinct CDR3 sequences, with 3.4% as singletons. Source material: PBMCs. The receptors originated from a man aged 40-49 years with multiple sclerosis.

Only a few counts were recorded for this clonotype. V and J are TRBV6-6 and TRBJ1-1; no definite D call. The CDR3 sequence is 16 residues long. V gave up 3 bases and J gave up 3 bases, with 17 bases separating them. Germline loops: CDR1 MNHNY, CDR2 SVGAGI (reference sequence). CDR3 loop: CASSYSRTPRDTEAFF. The CDR3 region has the DNA TGTGCCAGCAGTTATTCTCGTACCCCGCGGGACACTGAAGCTTTCTTT.

This clonotype was counted many times. The chain uses TRBV20-1 and TRBJ2-3; 8 nucleotides agree with TRBD2. CDR1 DFQATT and CDR2 SNEGSKA come from the germline V gene (reference sequence). CDR3 length: 15 amino acids. J lost 1 base, V lost 4 bases, and 7 bases had no gene match. CDR3: CSATPGGSGTDTQYF. The DNA for the CDR3 is TGCAGTGCTACACCGGGAGGGTCGGGCACAGATACGCAGTATTTT.